The source of this TCR beta chain is a study of vaccination and CD4 T cells after COVID-19. Remarks on this clonotype: The antigen remains unidentified.

Cultured CD4+ T cells had their DNA profiled by the Oncomine TCR Beta short-read assay. Genomic DNA was taken out of cultured CD4+ T cells by extraction. TCRdb re-called the PCR reads through MiXCR, storing one row per CDR3 protein. The profile shows fewer than 9,500 distinct CDR3 sequences, around 30% of them singletons. Treatment given: roughly 11-day PBMC culture with coronavirus spike peptide pools or control peptides (ViraFEST assay). The unexposed donor's CD4+ T cells were collected before the COVID-19 pandemic (2011-2018). T cells were expanded with peptide pools, and expanded clonotypes were identified by TCR sequencing. Half-medium changes with fresh IL-2 medium occurred on days 3 and 7. It was SARS-CoV-2 S/N and four cold-coronavirus spikes that probed unexposed-donor CD4+ T cells, cells permitting. CDR3 length: 15 residues. The germline V gene has CDR1 SGHTA and CDR2 FQGNSA. With 4 bases clipped from V and 4 bases from J, the junction kept 9 bases outside the gene matches.

The chain is built from TRBV7-2 and TRBJ2-5, with TRBD2 matching over 7 bases. Sequenced input: CD4+ T cells from blood, cultured in vitro. The receptor's source is a human donor in good health. Written as DNA, the CDR3 is TGTGCCAGCAGCTCCCGCGTGGGCGGGGGAGAGACCCAGTACTTC. This encodes CASSSRVGGGETQYF.